This T cell receptor beta chain was retrieved from a study of blood T cell repertoires in COVID-19. Study in general: The United States, Italy and Spain were the sources of the acute and convalescent COVID-19 samples. PBMCs, B-cell-depleted T cells, or T cells provided the cDNA or gDNA that made up the material.

Authors' processing steps: Reference gene primer amplification gave estimated nucleated cell counts. Sequencing was performed with immunoSEQ multiplex PCR; in TCRdb, only in-frame clones are kept and a portion is missing. Clonal size and the V and J genes are those of that table, whereas D and trimming came from the DNA. The sample records more than 55,000 clones, around 93% being singletons. This clonotype originated in a man between 50 and 59 years old with active COVID-19. The material sequenced was peripheral blood.

CDR3 protein: CASSLQGSGANTEAFF. CDR3 nucleotide sequence: TGCGCCAGCAGCTTACAGGGGTCAGGGGCGAACACTGAAGCTTTCTTT. The V gene is TRBV5-1, the J gene TRBJ1-1; 7 bases agree with TRBD1. The CDR3 runs to 16 residues. Germline V gene lookup returns CDR1 SGHRS and CDR2 YFSETQ. Trimming at V came to 2 bases and at J to 1 base, leaving 8 bases not matched to a gene.